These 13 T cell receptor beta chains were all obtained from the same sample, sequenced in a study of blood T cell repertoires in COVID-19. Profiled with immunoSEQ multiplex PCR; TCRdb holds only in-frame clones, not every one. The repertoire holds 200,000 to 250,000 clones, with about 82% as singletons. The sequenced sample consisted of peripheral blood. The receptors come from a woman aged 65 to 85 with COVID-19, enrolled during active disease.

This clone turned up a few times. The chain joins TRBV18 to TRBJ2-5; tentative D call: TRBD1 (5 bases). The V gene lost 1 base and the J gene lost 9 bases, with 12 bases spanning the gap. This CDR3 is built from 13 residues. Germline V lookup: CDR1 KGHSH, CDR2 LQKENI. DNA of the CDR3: TGTGCCAGCTCACCACAAGGGGCAGTGGCCCAGTACTTC. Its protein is CASSPQGAVAQYF.

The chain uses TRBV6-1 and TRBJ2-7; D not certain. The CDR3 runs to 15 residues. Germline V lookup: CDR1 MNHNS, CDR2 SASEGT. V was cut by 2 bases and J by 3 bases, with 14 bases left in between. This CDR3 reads CASSEYITPSYEQYF. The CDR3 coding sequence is TGTGCCAGCAGTGAATATATTACCCCCAGCTACGAGCAGTACTTC.

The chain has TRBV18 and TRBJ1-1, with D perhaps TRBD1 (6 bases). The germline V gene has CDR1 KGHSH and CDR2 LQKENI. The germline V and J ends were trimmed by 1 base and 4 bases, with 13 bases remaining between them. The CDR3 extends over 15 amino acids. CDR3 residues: CASSPQGGPGTEAFF. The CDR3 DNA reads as TGTGCCAGCTCACCACAGGGGGGGCCGGGCACTGAAGCTTTCTTT.

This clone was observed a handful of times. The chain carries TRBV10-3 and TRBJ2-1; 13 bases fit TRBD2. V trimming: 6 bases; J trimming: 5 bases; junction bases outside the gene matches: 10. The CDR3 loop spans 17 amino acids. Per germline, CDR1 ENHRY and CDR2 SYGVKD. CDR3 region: CAISRRTSGSPNNEQFF. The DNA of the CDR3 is TGTGCCATCAGCCGCAGGACTAGCGGGAGTCCTAACAATGAGCAGTTCTTC.

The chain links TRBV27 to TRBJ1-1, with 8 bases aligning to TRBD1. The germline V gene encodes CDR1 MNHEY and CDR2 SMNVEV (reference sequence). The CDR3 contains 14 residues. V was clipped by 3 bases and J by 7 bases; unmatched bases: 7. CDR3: CASSFQGAAGEAFF. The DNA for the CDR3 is TGTGCCAGCAGTTTTCAGGGGGCAGCAGGTGAAGCTTTCTTT.

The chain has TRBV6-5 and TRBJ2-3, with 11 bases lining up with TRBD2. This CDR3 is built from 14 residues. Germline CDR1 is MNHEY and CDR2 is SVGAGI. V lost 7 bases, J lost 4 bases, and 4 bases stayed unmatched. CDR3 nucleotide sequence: TGTGCCAGCACCATAGCGGGAGGGTCAGATACGCAGTATTTT. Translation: CASTIAGGSDTQYF.

The CDR3 protein is CASNNDKYEQYF. In nucleotides, the CDR3 is TGTGCCAGCAACAACGACAAATACGAGCAGTACTTC. The rearrangement uses TRBV2 and TRBJ2-7; the D is unclear. The germline CDR1 and CDR2 sequences are SNHLY and FYNNEI. The CDR3 length is 12 residues. The germline V and J ends were trimmed by 7 bases and 4 bases, with 11 bases remaining between them. The entire variable domain, with the rest obtained from reference TRBV2 and TRBJ2-7, is as follows: EPEVTQTPSHQVTQMGQEVILRCVPISNHLYFYWYRQILGQKVEFLVSFYNNEISEKSEIFDDQFSVERPDGSNFTLKIRSTKLEDSAMYFCASNNDKYEQYFGPGTRLTVT.

The CDR3 loop is CASSLGTGEGTEAFF. The CDR3 DNA reads TGTGCCAGCAGCTTAGGGACAGGGGAGGGCACTGAAGCTTTCTTT. The chain has TRBV11-2 and TRBJ1-1, with 9 bases matching TRBD1. The germline V gene has CDR1 SGHAT and CDR2 FQNNGV. The CDR3 is 15 amino acids. V shed 1 base and J 4 bases; nucleotides not matched to a gene: 4. The full variable domain, with the rest looked up from reference TRBV11-2 and TRBJ1-1, is EAGVAQSPRYKIIEKRQSVAFWCNPISGHATLYWYQQILGQGPKLLIQFQNNGVVDDSQLPKDRFSAERLKGVDSTLKIQPAKLEDSAVYLCASSLGTGEGTEAFFGQGTRLTVV.

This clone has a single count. The CDR3 DNA sequence: TGTGCCAGCAGTTACAACCCAGGAAGCTACGAGCAGTACTTC. Protein: CASSYNPGSYEQYF. V and J are TRBV6-2 or TRBV6-3 and TRBJ2-7; D uncertain. Germline values: CDR1 MNHEY, CDR2 SVGEGT. CDR3 length: 14 amino acids. Trimming pared 2 bases from V and 3 bases from J, leaving 11 bases between.

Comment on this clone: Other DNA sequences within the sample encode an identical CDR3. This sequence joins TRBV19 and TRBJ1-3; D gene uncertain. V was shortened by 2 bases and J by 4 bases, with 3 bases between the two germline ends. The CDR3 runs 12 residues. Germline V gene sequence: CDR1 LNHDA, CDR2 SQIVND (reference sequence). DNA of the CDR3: TGTGCCAGTAGTATACAAGGAAACACCATATATTTT. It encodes CASSIQGNTIYF.

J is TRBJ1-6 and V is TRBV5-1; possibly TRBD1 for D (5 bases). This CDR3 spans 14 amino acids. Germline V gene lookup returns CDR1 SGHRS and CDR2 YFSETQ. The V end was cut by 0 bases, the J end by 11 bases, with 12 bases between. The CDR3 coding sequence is TGCGCCAGCAGCTTGGGCAGGGTTGGTACACCCCTCCACTTT. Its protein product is CASSLGRVGTPLHF.

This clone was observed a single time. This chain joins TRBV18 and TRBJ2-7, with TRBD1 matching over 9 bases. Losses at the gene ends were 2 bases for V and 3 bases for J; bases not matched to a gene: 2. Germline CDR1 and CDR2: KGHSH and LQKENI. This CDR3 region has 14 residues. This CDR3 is CASSPGQGIYEQYF. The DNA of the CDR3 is TGTGCCAGCTCACCAGGACAGGGGATCTACGAGCAGTACTTC.

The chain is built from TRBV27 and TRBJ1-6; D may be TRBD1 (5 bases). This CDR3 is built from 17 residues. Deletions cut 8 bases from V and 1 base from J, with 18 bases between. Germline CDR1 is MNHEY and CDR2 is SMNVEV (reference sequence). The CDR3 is CASGRRGTGSYNSPLHF. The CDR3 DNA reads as TGTGCCAGCGGCAGGCGGGGAACAGGTTCCTATAATTCACCCCTCCACTTT.